These 4 T cell receptor beta chains share one sample of origin, sequenced in a study of T cells in Graves' hyperthyroidism and ophthalmopathy (dated by TCRdb to between 2019 and 2020). The protocol used for the library was multiplex PCR. The instrument given in TCRdb is Illumina HiSeq 2000. Amplification of TCR beta CDR3 regions was carried out from RNA transcripts. The TCR CDR3 was subjected to a first round of RT-PCR using the HTBI primer set and the Qiagen OneStep RT-PCR kit. TCRdb reanalyzed the raw reads on its own, using fastp at Q25 for trimming and MiXCR for clone calling, and kept in-frame beta chains. Here each entry gathers all rows of one CDR3 protein and keeps the most common genes and DNA. The sample table contains hundreds of thousands of distinct CDR3 sequences; only one count was recorded for just under 45% of them. Less than 9% of the sample lies in the top ten. The specimen sequenced was peripheral blood or thyroid tissue (not recorded which). The source of these receptors is an adult man with Graves' disease, either hyperthyroidism or ophthalmopathy (not recorded which).

The CDR3 loop reads CASTQAYNSPLHF. The DNA for the CDR3 is TGTGCCAGCACCCAGGCTTATAATTCACCCCTCCACTTT. The chain recombines TRBV7-8 with TRBJ1-6; D gene unclear. This CDR3 spans 13 amino acids. Germline V CDR1 and CDR2: SGHVS, FQNEAQ. V was pared by 7 bases and J by 4 bases, with 8 bases between.

In its sample, this clonotype was seen many times. The gene calls are TRBV29-1 and TRBJ2-7; TRBD2 matches 9 bases. Germline CDR1 and CDR2: SQVTM and ANQGSEA. V dropped 5 bases and J dropped 4; count of bases not matched to a gene: 9. The CDR3 is 14 residues long. This chain's CDR3 is CSVLPGGRGYEQYF. CDR3 nucleotides: TGCAGCGTTCTACCGGGCGGGAGGGGGTACGAGCAGTACTTC.

The chain joins TRBV6-6 to TRBJ2-2; TRBD2 agrees at 10 bases. The CDR3 consists of 14 residues. V dropped 8 bases and J dropped 4; count of bases not matched to a gene: 4. The germline gives CDR1 MNHNY, CDR2 SVGAGI (reference sequence). The CDR3 reads CASERGGGTGELFF. The CDR3 DNA is TGTGCCAGCGAGCGGGGGGGCGGCACCGGGGAGCTGTTTTTT.

This clonotype was picked up many times. The CDR3 coding sequence is TGTGCCACCAGCGGATCCACCGGGGAGCTGTTTTTT. It codes for CATSGSTGELFF. V and J are TRBV15 and TRBJ2-2; D is unclear. Germline-derived CDR1 and CDR2 are LNHNV and YYDKDF (reference sequence). Trimming removed 5 bases at V and 4 bases at J, with 5 bases between. This CDR3 region has 12 residues.